This T cell receptor beta chain was sequenced in a study of PD-1 blockade in classical Hodgkin lymphoma. CDR3 length equals 17 residues. The trim removed 1 base at V and 1 base at J, leaving 0 bases unmatched. The germline V gene encodes CDR1 SGHVS and CDR2 FNYEAQ. The assay was immunoSEQ multiplex PCR, and TCRdb's table has in-frame clones only and misses some. The data hold under 35,000 clones, with around 89% observed a single time. Time point noted: newly diagnosed, previously untreated cHL patient sample. By magnetic negative selection, CD4+ T cells were purified from thawed PBMCs. The sequencing input was CD4+ T cells from blood. The chain has TRBV7-6 and TRBJ2-1; 14 bases agree with TRBD2. The TCR comes from a human donor with classical Hodgkin lymphoma. DNA of the CDR3: TGTGCCAGCAGCTTAGGACTAGCGGGAGGGTCCTACAATGAGCAGTTCTTC. It encodes CASSLGLAGGSYNEQFF.